This is a list of T cell receptor beta chains from one sample in a study of cytomegalovirus exposure and HLA in healthy donors. The assay was immunoSEQ multiplex PCR, and TCRdb's table has in-frame clones only and misses some. The sample includes roughly 190,000 clones, about nine tenths of them seen just once. The material sequenced was PBMCs. The source is a boy aged 2 to 10 in good health and CMV-seronegative. CDR3s include the opening cysteine and the closing phenylalanine or tryptophan. The D gene is left open where the match is weak. A row's size may be missing; if present it is once, few, many or a size class.

CDR3 DNA,CDR3 protein,V gene,D gene,clone size,J gene
TGTGCCAGCAGCACCCAGGGTCGTCAGCCCCAGCATTTT,CASSTQGRQPQHF,TRBV13,-,-,TRBJ1-5
TGTGCCAGCAGTTTAGGCATTCAGGAGACCCAGTACTTC,CASSLGIQETQYF,TRBV27,-,once,TRBJ2-5
TGTGCCAGCAGTGGAGGACAGGCGGAGACCCAGTACTTC,CASSGGQAETQYF,TRBV2,TRBD1,-,TRBJ2-5
TGTGCCACCCTCCCGGGACAGGGACGCAGCTCCTACAATGAGCAGTTCTTC,CATLPGQGRSSYNEQFF,TRBV15,TRBD1,-,TRBJ2-1
TGCGCCAGCAGCCAAGAGGGAGGTGGGGGAGCGTACTCCTACGAGCAGTACTTC,CASSQEGGGGAYSYEQYF,TRBV4-1,-,-,TRBJ2-7
TGCAGTGCAACAGGGAAAGCTTTCTTT,CSATGKAFF,TRBV20-1,-,-,TRBJ1-1
TGTGCCAGCAGCAGCCAACAGGGTAACGAGCAGTACTTC,CASSSQQGNEQYF,TRBV2,-,-,TRBJ2-7
TGTGCCAGCAGCCCTCGTCCCCCCTATGGCTACACCTTC,CASSPRPPYGYTF,TRBV9,-,-,TRBJ1-2
TGTGCCAGCAGCCCGGGGCGGGGGAGCTCCTACGAGCAGTACTTC,CASSPGRGSSYEQYF,TRBV5-6,TRBD2,few,TRBJ2-7
TGCGCCAGCGCTCCCACTCGCGGAGAGCGAATCTACGAGCAGTACTTC,CASAPTRGERIYEQYF,TRBV23-1,-,-,TRBJ2-7
TGTGCCAGCAGCCGTTCCGGGACAGGGGTCTCCTACGAGCAGTACTTC,CASSRSGTGVSYEQYF,TRBV9,TRBD1,-,TRBJ2-7
TGTGCCTGGAGTGTAATGGGGGGAAGCAATCAGCCCCAGCATTTT,CAWSVMGGSNQPQHF,TRBV30,-,-,TRBJ1-5
TGTGCCAGCAGTTACAGACTAGCGCGGGCCAACTACGAGCAGTACTTC,CASSYRLARANYEQYF,TRBV28,TRBD2,-,TRBJ2-7
TGCGCCAGCAGCCACCGTGGAGGGGCGGTAGCCGGGGAGCTGTTTTTT,CASSHRGGAVAGELFF,TRBV5-1,-,-,TRBJ2-2
TGTGCCAGCAGTCAGGACAGTAATTCACCCCTCCACTTT,CASSQDSNSPLHF,TRBV6-4,-,-,TRBJ1-6
TGTGCCTGGACCACCCGGGAGGGGCCAGATACGCAGTATTTT,CAWTTREGPDTQYF,TRBV30,TRBD2,-,TRBJ2-3
TGTGCCATCACGGACCGACCCCGACAGGGAGGATCGGACACCATATATTTT,CAITDRPRQGGSDTIYF,TRBV10-3,TRBD1,-,TRBJ1-3
TGCGCCAGCAGCTTAGGCGTTGTAAGGGGCAGGTCCTACAATGAGCAGTTCTTC,CASSLGVVRGRSYNEQFF,TRBV5-1,-,-,TRBJ2-1
TGTGCCAGCAGCTTATATTACCCTACCTACGAGCAGTACTTC,CASSLYYPTYEQYF,TRBV5-5,-,-,TRBJ2-7
TGCGCCAGCAGCCAAGATAGTCCGGGACAGGGGTACCTAGAGAACACCGGGGAGCTGTTTTTT,CASSQDSPGQGYLENTGELFF,TRBV4-1,TRBD1,-,TRBJ2-2
TGTGCCAGCAGCCCAGGGCAACTGAACACTGAAGCTTTCTTT,CASSPGQLNTEAFF,TRBV28,-,few,TRBJ1-1
TGTGCCAGCAGTAGCCGGGTGATCGGCTATGGCTACACCTTC,CASSSRVIGYGYTF,TRBV28,-,-,TRBJ1-2
TGTGCCAGCTCACCCGTAGGGGGGAACACTGAAGCTTTCTTT,CASSPVGGNTEAFF,TRBV18,-,-,TRBJ1-1
TGTGCCAGCAGTATCGCGATCAGGGGGCAAAACGAGCAGTACTTC,CASSIAIRGQNEQYF,TRBV28,TRBD1,once,TRBJ2-7
TGTGCCAGCAGTTTCAGCGGGACACTCTTAATTACCCCTCAGGGCACCGGGGAGCTGTTTTTT,CASSFSGTLLITPQGTGELFF,TRBV27,-,once,TRBJ2-2
TGTGCCTGGACCTTTCGGCGGGCCACTGAAGCTTTCTTT,CAWTFRRATEAFF,TRBV30,-,-,TRBJ1-1
TGTGCCAGCAGCCAAAGGACAGGGGGCGGAACTGAAGCTTTCTTT,CASSQRTGGGTEAFF,TRBV14,TRBD1,-,TRBJ1-1
TGTGCCAGCAGTTTACCCCGGGGGAGGGGACCCTATGGCTACACCTTC,CASSLPRGRGPYGYTF,TRBV28,-,-,TRBJ1-2
TGTGCCAGCAGCTTAGGAGTCGGGACACTAGGAGAGCAGTACTTC,CASSLGVGTLGEQYF,TRBV7-9,-,-,TRBJ2-7
TGTGCCAGTAGCCTACCCGGGACAAGTCTCTACGAGCAGTACTTC,CASSLPGTSLYEQYF,TRBV19,-,-,TRBJ2-7
TGTGCCAGCAGCTCAAGCACGGGAGGAAACACCATATATTTT,CASSSSTGGNTIYF,TRBV7-9,-,-,TRBJ1-3
TGTGCCATCATGGGGCTACTCACCGGGGAGCTGTTTTTT,CAIMGLLTGELFF,TRBV10-3,-,-,TRBJ2-2
TGTGCCAGCAGCTTAGCCCCCCTAAGTATAGAGACCCAGTACTTC,CASSLAPLSIETQYF,TRBV7-2,-,-,TRBJ2-5
TGTGCCATCAGTGAAAGTGAGCAGCCCCAGCATTTT,CAISESEQPQHF,TRBV10-3,-,-,TRBJ1-5
TGTGCCTGGAGTAGTCAGGGCGGAACAGATACGCAGTATTTT,CAWSSQGGTDTQYF,TRBV30,-,-,TRBJ2-3
TGTGCCAGCTCACCCGACATTACCCAGCCCCAGCATTTT,CASSPDITQPQHF,TRBV18,-,once,TRBJ1-5
TGTGCCAGCAGCTTGGTACAGGGAGTGAACACTGAAGCTTTCTTT,CASSLVQGVNTEAFF,TRBV5-4,-,-,TRBJ1-1
TGTGCCAGCAATCACCTAGCGGGAGTTGCAAACGAGCAGTACTTC,CASNHLAGVANEQYF,TRBV6-1,TRBD2,-,TRBJ2-7
TGTGCCAGCAGTTTATGGCGGACAGGGGACTATGGCTACACCTTC,CASSLWRTGDYGYTF,TRBV28,TRBD1,once,TRBJ1-2
TGTGCTAGCAGTCGGGGGGCCGGCCTTTATAGCAATCAGCCCCAGCATTTT,CASSRGAGLYSNQPQHF,TRBV27,-,-,TRBJ1-5
TGTGCCAGCAGTTTAAGTACCACATTGAACACTGAAGCTTTCTTT,CASSLSTTLNTEAFF,TRBV27,-,-,TRBJ1-1
TGTGCCAGCAGCTTGGGAACAGGGACTGAAGCTTTCTTT,CASSLGTGTEAFF,TRBV5-6,-,-,TRBJ1-1
TGTGCCAGCAGTCTCACCCCCGGTCAGCCCCAGCATTTT,CASSLTPGQPQHF,TRBV6-4,-,-,TRBJ1-5
TGTGCCAGCAGACCGCCCCGGGACAATGAGCAGTTCTTC,CASRPPRDNEQFF,TRBV7-9,-,-,TRBJ2-1
TGCGCCAGCAGCTTGGTTGGAGGGGGCGCAGATACGCAGTATTTT,CASSLVGGGADTQYF,TRBV5-1,-,-,TRBJ2-3